One sample yielded the 23 T cell receptor beta chains listed below, sequenced in a study of shared clonotypes between healthy human individuals. Assay: immunoSEQ multiplex PCR; the TCRdb copy retains only in-frame clones and omits some. The repertoire consists of about 1.5 million clones, with 95% to 99% occurring once and the leading ten covering about 0.45%. Sequencing used naive CD4+ T cells sorted from blood. The subset denotes: CD45RA+ positively selected. Source of these receptors: a man aged 25-40 years in good health.

This chain joins TRBV5-1 and TRBJ2-5; 7 bases agree with TRBD1. With 1 base clipped from V and 5 bases from J, the junction kept 8 bases outside the gene matches. The CDR3 is 15 residues long. Per the germline V gene, CDR1 is SGHRS and CDR2 is YFSETQ. The CDR3 DNA sequence: TGCGCCAGCAGCTTGAGGACAGGCACTGGGGAGACCCAGTACTTC. Translation: CASSLRTGTGETQYF.

The chain couples TRBV5-1 to TRBJ2-7, with TRBD2 identical over 8 bases. V was pared by 0 bases and J by 3 bases, with 5 bases of the junction left unmatched. The germline V gene encodes CDR1 SGHRS and CDR2 YFSETQ. The CDR3 extends over 15 amino acids. The CDR3 DNA reads TGCGCCAGCAGCTTGGCCCCGGGAGGGCTCTACGAGCAGTACTTC. Translation: CASSLAPGGLYEQYF.

The chain couples TRBV5-1 to TRBJ1-2; D gene ambiguous. Germline loops: CDR1 SGHRS, CDR2 YFSETQ. Trimming cost V 4 bases and J 8 bases, with 18 bases left between them. CDR3 length equals 14 residues. As DNA, the CDR3 is TGCGCCAGCAGCCCCTCCCTCCGGGTAGGGGGCTACACCTTC. The encoded protein is CASSPSLRVGGYTF. The full variable domain, its missing parts supplied by reference TRBV5-1 and TRBJ1-2, is KAGVTQTPRYLIKTRGQQVTLSCSPISGHRSVSWYQQTPGQGLQFLFEYFSETQRNKGNFPGRFSGRQFSNSRSEMNVSTLELGDSALYLCASSPSLRVGGYTFGSGTRLTVV.

The chain uses TRBV18 and TRBJ1-1, with 12 bases matching TRBD1. CDR1 KGHSH and CDR2 LQKENI come from the germline V gene. V gave up 8 bases and J gave up 5 bases; unmatched junction bases: 12. This CDR3 has 16 residues. The chain's CDR3 is CASDLGTGGVKTEAFF. The CDR3 DNA follows: TGTGCCAGCGATCTCGGGACAGGGGGCGTAAAAACTGAAGCTTTCTTT.

The rearrangement joins TRBV4-1 to TRBJ2-3, with 7 bases that match TRBD2. Germline V gene sequence: CDR1 MGHRA, CDR2 YSYEKL. The CDR3 runs 12 residues. Trimming removed 5 bases from V and 4 bases from J; junction bases left unmatched: 0. CDR3 sequence (DNA): TGCGCCAGCAGCGCGGGGGCAGATACGCAGTATTTT. This gives the protein CASSAGADTQYF.

The chain employs TRBV7-2 and TRBJ2-7; a weak D match, TRBD2 (6 bases). The CDR3 spans 17 residues. Trimming pared 4 bases from V and 3 bases from J, leaving 22 bases between. Germline lookup yields CDR1 SGHTA and CDR2 FQGNSA. CDR3 DNA: TGTGCCAGCAGCTCCCCCCCCCGGGGACTCGCTGACTACGAGCAGTACTTC. This sequence encodes CASSSPPRGLADYEQYF.

V is TRBV5-1 and J is TRBJ2-5; D remains ambiguous. CDR1 is SGHRS, CDR2 YFSETQ, per germline. V lost 2 bases to trimming and J lost 3 bases, with 8 bases between them. The CDR3 runs 13 residues. The DNA of the CDR3 is TGCGCCAGCAGCTTCGACACCAAAGAGACCCAGTACTTC. Its protein is CASSFDTKETQYF.

The rearrangement links TRBV15 to TRBJ1-2; a weak D match, TRBD1 (6 bases). The CDR3 spans 17 residues. CDR1 and CDR2 from the germline V gene are LNHNV and YYDKDF (reference sequence). V lost 1 base, J lost 6 bases, and 21 bases lay in between. The CDR3 sequence: CATSRAVGYRDGNGYTF. The CDR3 DNA reads TGTGCCACCAGCAGAGCCGTAGGATACAGGGACGGCAATGGCTACACCTTC.

Notes on this clone: Other DNA variants within this sample encode the same CDR3. The chain links TRBV18 to TRBJ1-2, with D possibly TRBD1 on 6 matching bases. CDR1 and CDR2 (germline): KGHSH, LQKENI. Trimming removed 3 bases at V and 3 bases at J, with 8 bases between. This CDR3 has 13 amino acids. This CDR3 is CASSPSGDYGYTF. CDR3 sequence (DNA): TGTGCCAGCTCACCCTCAGGGGACTATGGCTACACCTTC. The entire variable domain, with the rest obtained from reference TRBV18 and TRBJ1-2, is as follows: NAGVMQNPRHLVRRRGQEARLRCSPMKGHSHVYWYRQLPEEGLKFMVYLQKENIIDESGMPKERFSAEFPKEGPSILRIQQVVRGDSAAYFCASSPSGDYGYTFGSGTRLTVV.

The J gene is TRBJ2-3, the V gene TRBV10-3, with D unresolved. The CDR3 covers 14 residues. Germline V gives CDR1 ENHRY, CDR2 SYGVKD. V dropped 6 bases and J dropped 1 base, with 11 bases sitting between them. The CDR3: CAIRVAGGTDTQYF. As DNA, the CDR3 is TGTGCCATCAGAGTAGCAGGTGGCACAGATACGCAGTATTTT.

The rearrangement joins TRBV7-9 to TRBJ2-2; TRBD2 agrees at 9 bases. The CDR3 has 16 amino acids. Germline V lookup: CDR1 SEHNR, CDR2 FQNEAQ (reference sequence). Trimming took 5 bases from V and 4 from J; bases not matched to a gene: 8. CDR3 DNA sequence: TGTGCCAGCAGCCCCCTCCCAGCGGGAGGCACCGGGGAGCTGTTTTTT. It is translated as CASSPLPAGGTGELFF.

The chain has TRBV11-2 and TRBJ2-7, with a weak D call TRBD2 (6 bases). Per germline, CDR1 SGHAT and CDR2 FQNNGV. With 1 base removed from V and 3 bases from J, the gap between germline ends came to 13 bases. The CDR3 contains 15 residues. The CDR3, as DNA: TGTGCCAGCAGCTTAGTTAAGGGAGGACGCTACGAGCAGTACTTC. As protein: CASSLVKGGRYEQYF.

The CDR3 loop reads CASRKDSETYGYTF. The CDR3 nucleotides are TGTGCCAGTAGAAAGGACAGCGAGACTTATGGCTACACCTTC. This sequence joins TRBV19 and TRBJ1-2, with D perhaps matching TRBD1 (6 bases). Germline assignment: CDR1 LNHDA and CDR2 SQIVND (reference sequence). The CDR3 runs 14 residues. Trimming stripped 6 bases from V and 5 bases from J, with 16 bases between.

The chain joins TRBV11-2 to TRBJ1-3; 7 positions agree with TRBD1. The junction had 10 bases not matched to a gene; V was cut back by 1 base and J by 4 bases. The CDR3 totals 17 residues. From germline, CDR1 is SGHAT and CDR2 FQNNGV. This chain's CDR3 is CASSLAPVTGTGNTIYF. The DNA for the CDR3 is TGTGCCAGCAGCTTAGCGCCAGTGACAGGGACGGGAAACACCATATATTTT.

The V and J genes are TRBV6-4 and TRBJ2-5; D is unresolved. This CDR3 is built from 13 residues. Trimming left V 6 bases short and J 2 bases short, with 10 bases between. The germline V gene encodes CDR1 MRHNA and CDR2 SNTAGT. DNA for the CDR3: TGTGCCAGCAGCCCCCCCGGGCAAGAGACCCAGTACTTC. Encoded protein: CASSPPGQETQYF.

The V gene is TRBV7-8, the J gene TRBJ1-2; 9 nucleotides line up with TRBD1. V lost 5 bases and J lost 5; bases outside the gene matches: 9. Germline CDR1 reads SGHVS; CDR2 reads FQNEAQ. This CDR3 is built from 15 residues. The CDR3 region has the DNA TGTGCCAGCAGCCCAATGGGACAGGGTGGATATGGCTACACCTTC. Its translation is CASSPMGQGGYGYTF.

The V call is TRBV20-1, the J call TRBJ1-2; D is unresolved. CDR3 length: 11 amino acids. Germline V gene data show CDR1 as DFQATT and CDR2 as SNEGSKA (reference sequence). The V gene lost 3 bases and the J gene lost 7 bases, with 9 bases spanning the gap. The CDR3 reads CSASEGIGYTF. CDR3 nucleotide sequence: TGCAGTGCTAGCGAGGGCATTGGCTACACCTTC.

The chain carries TRBV10-1 and TRBJ2-2, with D unclear. The V end lost 6 bases, the J end lost 5 bases, and 10 bases lay between the germline ends. This CDR3 is 13 amino acids long. The germline V gene has CDR1 WNHNN and CDR2 SYGVQD (reference sequence). In DNA form, the CDR3 reads TGCGCCAGCAGCGAATTTGGTACCGGGGAGCTGTTTTTT. Amino acid sequence: CASSEFGTGELFF.

This chain joins TRBV2 and TRBJ2-2; perhaps D is TRBD1 or TRBD2 (6 bases each). V lost 7 bases and J 4 bases, leaving 16 bases between the germline ends. CDR1 SNHLY and CDR2 FYNNEI come from the germline V gene. The CDR3 is 15 residues long. CDR3 amino acids: CASNLGGGSTGELFF. The CDR3, as DNA: TGTGCCAGCAACCTTGGAGGGGGTTCCACCGGGGAGCTGTTTTTT.

The rearrangement uses TRBV10-3 and TRBJ2-7; 7 bases map to TRBD1. This CDR3 comprises 15 residues. Trimming removed 2 bases from V and 4 bases from J; junction bases left unmatched: 8. CDR1 is ENHRY and CDR2 is SYGVKD in the germline V gene. The CDR3 loop reads CAISEPQDRSYEQYF. CDR3 DNA sequence: TGTGCCATCAGTGAGCCTCAGGACAGGTCTTACGAGCAGTACTTC.

J is TRBJ2-1 and V is TRBV6-5, with 8 bases fitting TRBD2. The germline CDR1 and CDR2 sequences are MNHEY and SVGAGI. The length of the CDR3 is 15 residues. With V trimmed by 5 bases and J by 6 bases, 9 bases remained unmatched. The CDR3 reads CASSLTSGRFNEQFF. The CDR3 nucleotides read TGTGCCAGCAGTCTCACTAGCGGTCGGTTCAATGAGCAGTTCTTC.

The V call is TRBV6-5, the J call TRBJ2-7; D possibly corresponds to TRBD2 (6 bases). V lost 2 bases and J 6 bases, leaving 14 bases between the germline ends. The CDR3 totals 14 residues. Looked up from germline, CDR1 is MNHEY and CDR2 is SVGAGI. CDR3 residues: CASSYARLVTEQYF. CDR3 DNA sequence: TGTGCCAGCAGTTACGCCAGACTAGTCACCGAGCAGTACTTC.

The chain uses TRBV19 and TRBJ1-1, with D unclear. CDR1 is LNHDA, CDR2 SQIVND, per germline (reference sequence). The V end lost 4 bases, the J end lost 3 bases, and 9 bases lay between the germline ends. The length of the CDR3 is 13 residues. CDR3 sequence reads: CASSTTWDTEAFF. CDR3 nucleotides: TGTGCCAGTAGTACTACTTGGGACACTGAAGCTTTCTTT.